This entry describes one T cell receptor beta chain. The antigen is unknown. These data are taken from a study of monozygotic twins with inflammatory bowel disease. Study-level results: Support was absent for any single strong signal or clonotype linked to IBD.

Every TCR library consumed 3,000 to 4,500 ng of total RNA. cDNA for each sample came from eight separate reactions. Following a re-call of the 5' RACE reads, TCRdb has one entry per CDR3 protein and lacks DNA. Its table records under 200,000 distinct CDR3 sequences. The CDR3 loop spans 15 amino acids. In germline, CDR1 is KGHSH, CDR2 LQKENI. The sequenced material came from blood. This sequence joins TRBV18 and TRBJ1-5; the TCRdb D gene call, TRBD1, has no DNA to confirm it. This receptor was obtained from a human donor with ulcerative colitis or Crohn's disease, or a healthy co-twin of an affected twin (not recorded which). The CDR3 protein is CASSPGTDLNQPQHF.